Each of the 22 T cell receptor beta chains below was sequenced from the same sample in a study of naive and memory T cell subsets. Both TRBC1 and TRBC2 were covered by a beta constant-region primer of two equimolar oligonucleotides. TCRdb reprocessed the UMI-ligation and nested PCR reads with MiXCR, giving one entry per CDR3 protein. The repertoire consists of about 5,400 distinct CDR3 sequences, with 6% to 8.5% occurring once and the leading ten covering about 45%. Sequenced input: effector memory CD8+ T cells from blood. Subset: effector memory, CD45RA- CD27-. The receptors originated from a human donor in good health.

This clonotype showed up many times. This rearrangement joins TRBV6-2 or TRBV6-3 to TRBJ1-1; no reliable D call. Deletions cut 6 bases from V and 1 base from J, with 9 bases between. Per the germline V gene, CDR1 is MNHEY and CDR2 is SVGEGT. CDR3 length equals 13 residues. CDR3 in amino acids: CASSRAENTEAFF. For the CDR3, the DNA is TGTGCCAGCAGCCGCGCCGAGAACACTGAAGCTTTCTTT.

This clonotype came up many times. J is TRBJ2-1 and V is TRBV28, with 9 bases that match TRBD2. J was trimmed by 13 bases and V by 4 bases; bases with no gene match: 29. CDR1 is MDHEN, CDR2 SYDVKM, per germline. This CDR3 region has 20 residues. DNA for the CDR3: TGTGCCAGCAGTTCGCAACCCAACCGCGACCAGAAATACAGCGGGGGGCTCCAGTTCTTC. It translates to CASSSQPNRDQKYSGGLQFF.

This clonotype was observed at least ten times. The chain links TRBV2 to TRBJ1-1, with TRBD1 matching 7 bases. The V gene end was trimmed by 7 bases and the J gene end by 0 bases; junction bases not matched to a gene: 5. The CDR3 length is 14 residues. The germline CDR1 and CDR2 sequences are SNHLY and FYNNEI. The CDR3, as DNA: TGTGCCAGCATGGGACAGTTCATGAACACTGAAGCTTTCTTT. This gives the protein CASMGQFMNTEAFF.

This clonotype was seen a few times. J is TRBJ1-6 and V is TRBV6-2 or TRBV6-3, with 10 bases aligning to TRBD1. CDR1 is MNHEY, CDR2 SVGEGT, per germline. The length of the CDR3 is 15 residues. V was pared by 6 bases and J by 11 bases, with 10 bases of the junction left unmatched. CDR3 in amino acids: CASRWGQGNFTPLHF. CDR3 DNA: TGTGCCAGCAGATGGGGACAGGGGAACTTCACACCCCTCCACTTT.

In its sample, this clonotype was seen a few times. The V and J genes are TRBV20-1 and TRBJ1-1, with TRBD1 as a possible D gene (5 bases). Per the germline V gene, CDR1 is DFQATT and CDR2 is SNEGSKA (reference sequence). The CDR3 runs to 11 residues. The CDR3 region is CSQGVNTEAFF. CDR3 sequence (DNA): TGCAGCCAAGGGGTGAACACTGAAGCTTTCTTT.

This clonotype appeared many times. In nucleotides, the CDR3 is TGCAGTGCTAGAGGGACTAGCGGGATCTATGAGCAGTTCTTC. The encoded protein is CSARGTSGIYEQFF. The rearrangement uses TRBV20-1 and TRBJ2-1; 12 bases agree with TRBD2. The length of the CDR3 is 14 residues. Trimming removed 1 base from V and 8 bases from J; junction bases left unmatched: 3. Per the germline V gene, CDR1 is DFQATT and CDR2 is SNEGSKA (reference sequence).

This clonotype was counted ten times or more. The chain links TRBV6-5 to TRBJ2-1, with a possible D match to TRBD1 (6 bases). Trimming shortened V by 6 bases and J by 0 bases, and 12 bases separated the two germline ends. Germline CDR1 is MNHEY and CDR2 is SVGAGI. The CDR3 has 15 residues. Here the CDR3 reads CASSQGSSSYNEQFF. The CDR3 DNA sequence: TGTGCCAGCAGCCAGGGGAGTAGCTCCTACAATGAGCAGTTCTTC.

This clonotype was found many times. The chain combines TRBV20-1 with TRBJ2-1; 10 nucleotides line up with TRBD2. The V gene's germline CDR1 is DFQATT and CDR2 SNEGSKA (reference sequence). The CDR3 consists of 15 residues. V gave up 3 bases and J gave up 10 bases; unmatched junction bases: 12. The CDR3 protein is CSASHGASGSEEQFF. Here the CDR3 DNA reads TGCAGTGCTAGCCATGGGGCTAGCGGGAGTGAAGAGCAGTTCTTC.

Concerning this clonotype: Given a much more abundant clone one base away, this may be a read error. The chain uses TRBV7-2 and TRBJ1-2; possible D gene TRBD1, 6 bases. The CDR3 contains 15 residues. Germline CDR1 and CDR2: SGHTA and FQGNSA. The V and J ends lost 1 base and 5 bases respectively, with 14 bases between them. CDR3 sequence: CASSLGDTRLYGYTF. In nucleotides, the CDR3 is TGTGCCAGCAGCTTAGGGGACACCCGTTTGTATGGCTACACCTTC.

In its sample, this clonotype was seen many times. The CDR3 DNA reads as TGTGCCAGCAGTGAAGCGCTGGAGATGTTCACTGAAGCTTTCTTT. As protein: CASSEALEMFTEAFF. The gene calls are TRBV6-1 and TRBJ1-1; no reliable D call. CDR1 is MNHNS and CDR2 is SASEGT in the germline V gene. This CDR3 has 15 amino acids. V was clipped by 0 bases and J by 4 bases, with 12 bases between them.

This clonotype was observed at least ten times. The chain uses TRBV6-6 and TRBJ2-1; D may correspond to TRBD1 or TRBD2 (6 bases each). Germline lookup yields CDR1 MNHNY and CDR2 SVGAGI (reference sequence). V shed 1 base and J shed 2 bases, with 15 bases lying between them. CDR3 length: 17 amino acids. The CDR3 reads CASSYFMSGAPYNEQFF. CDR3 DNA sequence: TGTGCCAGCAGTTACTTTATGTCGGGGGCCCCCTACAATGAGCAGTTCTTC.

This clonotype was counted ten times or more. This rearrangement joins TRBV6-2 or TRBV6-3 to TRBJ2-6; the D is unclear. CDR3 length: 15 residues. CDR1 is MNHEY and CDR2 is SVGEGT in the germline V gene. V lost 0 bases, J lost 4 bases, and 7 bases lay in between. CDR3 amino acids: CASSYSGSGANVLTF. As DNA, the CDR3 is TGTGCCAGCAGTTACTCGGGATCAGGGGCCAACGTCCTGACTTTC.

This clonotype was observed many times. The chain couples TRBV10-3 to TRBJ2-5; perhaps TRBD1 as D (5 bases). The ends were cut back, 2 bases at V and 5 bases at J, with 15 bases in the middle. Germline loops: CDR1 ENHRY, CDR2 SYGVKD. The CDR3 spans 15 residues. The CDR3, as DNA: TGTGCCATCAGTGAGCCGCGAAGACAGTCGGAGACCCAGTACTTC. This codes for CAISEPRRQSETQYF.

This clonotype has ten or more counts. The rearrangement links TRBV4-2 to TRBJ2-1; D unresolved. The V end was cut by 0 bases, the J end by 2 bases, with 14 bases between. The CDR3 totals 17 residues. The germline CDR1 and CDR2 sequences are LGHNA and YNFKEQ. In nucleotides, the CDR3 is TGTGCCAGCAGCCAAGATGGGGAAGCGACCCCCTACAATGAGCAGTTCTTC. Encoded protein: CASSQDGEATPYNEQFF.

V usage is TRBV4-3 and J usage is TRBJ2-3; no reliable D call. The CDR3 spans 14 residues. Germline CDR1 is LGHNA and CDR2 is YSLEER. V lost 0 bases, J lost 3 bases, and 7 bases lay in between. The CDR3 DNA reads TGCGCCAGCAGCCAAGATCGGAAAACAGATACGCAGTATTTT. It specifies CASSQDRKTDTQYF.

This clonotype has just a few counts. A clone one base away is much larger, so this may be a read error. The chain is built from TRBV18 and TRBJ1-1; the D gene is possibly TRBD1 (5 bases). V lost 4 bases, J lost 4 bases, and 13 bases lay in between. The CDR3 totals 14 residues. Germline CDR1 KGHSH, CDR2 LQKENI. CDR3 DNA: TGTGCCAGCTCACGGGACCGGCCGCCCACTGAAGCTTTCTTT. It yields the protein CASSRDRPPTEAFF.

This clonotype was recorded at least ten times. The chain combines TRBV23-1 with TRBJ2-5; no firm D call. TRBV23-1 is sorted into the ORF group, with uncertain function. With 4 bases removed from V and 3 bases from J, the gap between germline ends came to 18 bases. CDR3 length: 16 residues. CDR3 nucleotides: TGCGCCAGCAGTCGGGCTGGCGGAATACGGAAAGAGACCCAGTACTTC. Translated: CASSRAGGIRKETQYF.

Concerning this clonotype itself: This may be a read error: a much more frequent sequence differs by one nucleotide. The CDR3 is CSARDGLFGRDTRELFF. The CDR3 DNA is TGCAGTGCTAGAGACGGGCTGTTCGGGAGGGACACCAGGGAGCTGTTTTTT. This sequence joins TRBV20-1 and TRBJ2-2, with 8 bases that match TRBD2. Germline V lookup: CDR1 DFQATT, CDR2 SNEGSKA (reference sequence). CDR3 size: 17 residues.

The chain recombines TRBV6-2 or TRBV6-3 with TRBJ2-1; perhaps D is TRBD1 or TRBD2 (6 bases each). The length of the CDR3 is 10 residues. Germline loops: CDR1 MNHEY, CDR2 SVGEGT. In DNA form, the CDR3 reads TGTGCTATAGGGGGGATTGAGCAGTTCTTC. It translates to CAIGGIEQFF.

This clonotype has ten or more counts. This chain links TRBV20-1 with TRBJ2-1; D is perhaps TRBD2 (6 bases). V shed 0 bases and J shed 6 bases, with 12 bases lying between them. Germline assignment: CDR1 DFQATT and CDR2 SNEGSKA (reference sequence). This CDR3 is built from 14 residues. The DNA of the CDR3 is TGCAGTGCTAGAGAGGGGTCGGGAGTCAATGAGCAGTTCTTC. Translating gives CSAREGSGVNEQFF.

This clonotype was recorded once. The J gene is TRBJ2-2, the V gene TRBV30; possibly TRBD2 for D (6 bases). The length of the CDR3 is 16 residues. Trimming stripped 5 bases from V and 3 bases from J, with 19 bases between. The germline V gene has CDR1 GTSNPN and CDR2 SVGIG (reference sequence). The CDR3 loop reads CAWAKARDSYTGELFF. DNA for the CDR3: TGTGCCTGGGCTAAGGCCCGGGACTCCTACACCGGGGAGCTGTTTTTT.

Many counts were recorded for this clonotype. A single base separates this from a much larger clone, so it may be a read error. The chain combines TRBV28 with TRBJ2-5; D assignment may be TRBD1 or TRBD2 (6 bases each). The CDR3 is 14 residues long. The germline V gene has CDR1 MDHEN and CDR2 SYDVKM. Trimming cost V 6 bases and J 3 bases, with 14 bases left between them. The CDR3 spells CASSGGGREETQYF. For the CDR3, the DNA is TGTGCCAGCAGCGGAGGGGGTCGGGAAGAGACCCAGTACTTC.